The clone carrying this T cell receptor (beta chain) was picked up many times. Its antigen is still unknown. This entry belongs to a study of neurological immune-mediated disorders. Study outcomes and limitations: None of the CDR3 amino acid sequences of expanded clones recurred across subjects, suggesting private repertoires in all groups.

Each TCR transcript was tagged with a 10-nucleotide random UMI during 5'RACE. TCRdb passed the 5' RACE reads through MiXCR, listing each CDR3 protein once. The sample consists of about 76,000 distinct CDR3 sequences, roughly 18% of them appearing once. CDR1 SGHAT and CDR2 FQNNGV come from the germline V gene. The CDR3 covers 21 residues. With 6 bases clipped from V and 4 bases from J, the junction kept 27 bases outside the gene matches. The sample comprised PBMCs. The receptor's source is a woman aged 40 to 55 in good health. The chain is built from TRBV11-2 and TRBJ2-7; 10 positions agree with TRBD2. CDR3 in DNA: TGTGCCAGCAGGTTCCGTTTCGAGACTTTAGCGGGGGGCGCCCAATGGTACGAGCAGTACTTC. Translating gives CASRFRFETLAGGAQWYEQYF. The full variable domain, in which reference TRBV11-2 and TRBJ2-7 provide the parts outside the CDR3, is EAGVAQSPRYKIIEKRQSVAFWCNPISGHATLYWYQQILGQGPKLLIQFQNNGVVDDSQLPKDRFSAERLKGVDSTLKIQPAKLEDSAVYLCASRFRFETLAGGAQWYEQYFGPGTRLTVT.